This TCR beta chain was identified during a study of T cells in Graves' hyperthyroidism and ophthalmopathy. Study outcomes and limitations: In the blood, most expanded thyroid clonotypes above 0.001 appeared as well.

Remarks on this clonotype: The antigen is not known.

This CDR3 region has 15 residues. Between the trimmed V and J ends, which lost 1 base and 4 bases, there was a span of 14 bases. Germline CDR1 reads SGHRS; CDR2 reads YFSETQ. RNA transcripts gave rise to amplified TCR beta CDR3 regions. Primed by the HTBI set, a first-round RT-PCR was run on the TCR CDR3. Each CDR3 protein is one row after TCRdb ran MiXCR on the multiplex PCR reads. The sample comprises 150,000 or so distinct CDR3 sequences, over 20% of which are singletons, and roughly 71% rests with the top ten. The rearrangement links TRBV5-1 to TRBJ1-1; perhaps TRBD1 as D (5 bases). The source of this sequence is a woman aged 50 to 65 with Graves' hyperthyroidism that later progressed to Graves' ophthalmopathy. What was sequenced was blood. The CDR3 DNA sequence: TGCGCCAGCAGCTTGAGGGGTGGGGGGTCCACTGAAGCTTTCTTT. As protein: CASSLRGGGSTEAFF. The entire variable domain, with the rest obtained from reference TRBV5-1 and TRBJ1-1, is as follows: KAGVTQTPRYLIKTRGQQVTLSCSPISGHRSVSWYQQTPGQGLQFLFEYFSETQRNKGNFPGRFSGRQFSNSRSEMNVSTLELGDSALYLCASSLRGGGSTEAFFGQGTRLTVV.